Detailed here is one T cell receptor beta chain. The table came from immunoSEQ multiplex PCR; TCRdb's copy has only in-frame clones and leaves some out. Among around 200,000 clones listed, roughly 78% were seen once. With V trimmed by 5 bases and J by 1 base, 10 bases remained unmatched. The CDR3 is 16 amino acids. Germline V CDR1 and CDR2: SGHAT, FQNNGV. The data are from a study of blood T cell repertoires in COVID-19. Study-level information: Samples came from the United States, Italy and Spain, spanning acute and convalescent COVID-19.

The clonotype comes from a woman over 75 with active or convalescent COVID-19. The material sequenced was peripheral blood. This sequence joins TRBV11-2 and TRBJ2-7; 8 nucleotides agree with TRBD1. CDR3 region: CASSPGGQGWSYEQYF. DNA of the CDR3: TGTGCCAGCAGCCCAGGTGGACAGGGTTGGTCCTACGAGCAGTACTTC.